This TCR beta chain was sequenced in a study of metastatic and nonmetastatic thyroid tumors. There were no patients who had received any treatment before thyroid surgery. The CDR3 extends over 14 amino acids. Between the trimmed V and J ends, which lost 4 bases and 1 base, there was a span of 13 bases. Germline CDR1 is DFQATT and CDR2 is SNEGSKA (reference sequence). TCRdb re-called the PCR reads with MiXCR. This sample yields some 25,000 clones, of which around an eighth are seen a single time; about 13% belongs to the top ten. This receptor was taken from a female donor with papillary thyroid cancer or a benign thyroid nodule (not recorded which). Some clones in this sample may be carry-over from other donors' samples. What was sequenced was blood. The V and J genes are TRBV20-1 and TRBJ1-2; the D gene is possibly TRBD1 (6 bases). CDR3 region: CSAIGDIINYGYTF. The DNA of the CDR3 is TGCAGTGCTATAGGGGACATTATTAACTATGGCTACACCTTC.